This TCR beta chain is from a study of blood T cell repertoires in COVID-19. The wider study: COVID-19 samples, acute and convalescent, were from the United States, Italy and Spain.

V dropped 5 bases and J dropped 1; count of bases not matched to a gene: 11. Per germline, CDR1 SGHAT and CDR2 FQNNGV. The CDR3 is 17 amino acids. This clone appeared once. As handled by the study authors: Using reference gene primer amplification, nucleated cell counts were estimated. The data were produced by immunoSEQ multiplex PCR, yet TCRdb's version contains in-frame clones alone and is incomplete. V, J and clone size derive from that table, while D and trimming were established from the DNA sequence. The sample consists of about 360,000 clones, roughly 80% of them appearing once. This chain links TRBV11-2 with TRBJ2-3; 8 bases fit TRBD2. Sequenced: peripheral blood. The origin of this receptor is a human donor with acute or convalescent COVID-19. The donor label of this sample is uncertain. CDR3 loop: CASSQQYGGAGTDTQYF. CDR3 nucleotides: TGTGCCAGCAGCCAACAATACGGGGGGGCTGGCACAGATACGCAGTATTTT.